By share, the clone carrying this T cell receptor beta chain ranks as medium-sized. Its specificity is unknown. These data belong to a study of vaccination and CD4 T cells after COVID-19. Regarding the study as a whole: In convalescent patients, 304 of 307 vaccine-specific clones were mono-reactive for SARS-CoV-2 spike.

The treatment is: approximately 9-day PBMC culture with coronavirus spike peptide pools or control peptides (ViraFEST assay). According to the study, CD4+ T cells from the unexposed donor were gathered ahead of the COVID-19 pandemic (2011-2018). Oncomine TCR Beta short-read sequencing was applied to DNA from cultured CD4+ T cells. It was from cultured CD4+ T cells that genomic DNA was extracted. TCRdb reprocessed the PCR reads via MiXCR and lists one record per CDR3 protein. The sample holds 9,500 to 13,000 distinct CDR3 sequences, about 30% seen once. The sample consisted of CD4+ T cells from blood, cultured in vitro. This TCR was recovered from a human donor in good health.

This chain's CDR3 is CSAPTAGASPLHF. CDR3 nucleotides: TGCAGTGCACCGACAGCGGGGGCTTCACCCCTCCACTTT. The rearrangement links TRBV20-1 to TRBJ1-6; D is perhaps TRBD1 (6 bases). The ends were cut back, 6 bases at V and 9 bases at J, with 15 bases in the middle. Germline CDR1 DFQATT, CDR2 SNEGSKA (reference sequence). The CDR3 is made up of 13 amino acids.